The 32 T cell receptor beta chains presented below share a single source sample, sequenced in a study of blood T cell repertoires in COVID-19. TCRdb keeps only in-frame clones here, not all; method: immunoSEQ multiplex PCR. The sample records around 320,000 clones, over 90% being singletons. The sequenced sample was PBMCs or T cells enriched from blood (not recorded which). These receptors originate from a woman in her twenties or thirties who had been exposed to COVID-19.

This rearrangement joins TRBV7-8 to TRBJ1-2, with D unclear. Germline CDR1 and CDR2: SGHVS and FQNEAQ. Trimming shortened V by 3 bases and J by 4 bases, and 15 bases separated the two germline ends. There are 15 residues in the CDR3. The CDR3 DNA is TGTGCCAGCAGCTTGCAGGTCAGCCCCCTCTATGGCTACACCTTC. Protein: CASSLQVSPLYGYTF.

The chain uses TRBV7-6 and TRBJ2-2; tentatively, D is TRBD2 (5 bases). Germline V lookup: CDR1 SGHVS, CDR2 FNYEAQ. The CDR3 has 15 residues. V was cut by 4 bases and J by 6 bases, with 15 bases left in between. In nucleotides, the CDR3 is TGTGCCAGCAGCTCCCGGACTCCCGGGTCCGGGGAGCTGTTTTTT. Its translation: CASSSRTPGSGELFF. The whole variable domain, filled in from reference TRBV7-6 and TRBJ2-2, reads GAGVSQSPRYKVTKRGQDVALRCDPISGHVSLYWYRQALGQGPEFLTYFNYEAQQDKSGLPNDRFSAERPEGSISTLTIQRTEQRDSAMYRCASSSRTPGSGELFFGEGSRLTVL.

The gene calls are TRBV9 and TRBJ1-2; 7 bases map to TRBD1. CDR3 size: 14 residues. Germline V CDR1 and CDR2: SGDLS, YYNGEE. V lost 3 bases and J lost 2; bases outside the gene matches: 4. DNA for the CDR3: TGTGCCAGCAGCGCGACAGGGCAAAACTATGGCTACACCTTC. This translates into CASSATGQNYGYTF.

This sequence joins TRBV13 and TRBJ2-7, with D perhaps matching TRBD2 (6 bases). Germline V gives CDR1 PRHDT, CDR2 FYEKMQ (reference sequence). The CDR3 spans 15 residues. V was clipped by 0 bases and J by 2 bases, with 11 bases between them. CDR3 sequence: CASSLGRGKPYEQYF. The CDR3, as DNA: TGTGCCAGCAGCTTAGGCCGCGGGAAACCCTACGAGCAGTACTTC.

This rearrangement joins TRBV6-2 or TRBV6-3 to TRBJ1-1, with D unclear. V lost 4 bases and J 5 bases, leaving 14 bases between the germline ends. This CDR3 spans 14 amino acids. CDR1 and CDR2 (germline): MNHEY, SVGEGT. The CDR3 coding sequence is TGTGCCAGCAGTTCTCTTATCCAGTTTACTGAAGCTTTCTTT. Protein: CASSSLIQFTEAFF.

Concerning this clone itself: One junction end does not reproduce the germline sequence, and a read error may be involved. The chain recombines TRBV12-3 or TRBV12-4 with TRBJ2-7, with D unresolved. This CDR3 has 11 amino acids. This chain's CDR3 is CASSLGGKICF. The CDR3 bases are TGTGCCAGCAGTTTAGGTGGCAAAATTTGCTTC.

The rearrangement uses TRBV5-6 and TRBJ1-2, with TRBD1 matching 8 bases. The V segment lost 2 bases and the J segment 7 bases; nucleotides outside the gene matches: 7. The CDR3 loop spans 14 amino acids. CDR1 is SGHDT, CDR2 YYEEEE, per germline. CDR3 DNA: TGTGCCAGCAGCTTCGGACAGGGAATGGGTGGCTACACCTTC. This gives the protein CASSFGQGMGGYTF.

The chain uses TRBV4-2 and TRBJ1-4; TRBD1 agrees at 7 bases. This CDR3 is built from 15 residues. Germline values: CDR1 LGHNA, CDR2 YNFKEQ. Losses at the gene ends were 5 bases for V and 11 bases for J; bases not matched to a gene: 14. The CDR3 DNA reads as TGTGCCAGCAGCAAGCCGGGACAGAAGTATTCGAAACTGTTTTTT. It specifies CASSKPGQKYSKLFF.

As for this clone: This specimen includes other DNA sequences encoding the same CDR3. The chain combines TRBV28 with TRBJ2-1; D is unclear. Germline CDR1 reads MDHEN; CDR2 reads SYDVKM. The CDR3 totals 10 residues. Between the trimmed V and J ends, which lost 6 bases and 6 bases, there was a span of 3 bases. The CDR3 spells CASSSNEQFF. The CDR3 DNA is TGTGCCAGCAGCAGCAATGAGCAGTTCTTC.

As DNA, the CDR3 is TGTGCCAGCAGTGAAGCGGTACGGCTTTTGGGCTCCCGAAACACCATATATTTT. This encodes CASSEAVRLLGSRNTIYF. V and J are TRBV2 and TRBJ1-3; D is ambiguous. This CDR3 region has 18 residues. V gave up 0 bases and J gave up 5 bases, with 20 bases separating them. Looked up from germline, CDR1 is SNHLY and CDR2 is FYNNEI.

The rearrangement joins TRBV2 to TRBJ2-4; a weak D match, TRBD2 (6 bases). Trimming removed 6 bases from V and 0 bases from J, with 12 bases in between. The CDR3 length is 15 residues. CDR1 and CDR2 (germline): SNHLY, FYNNEI. This chain's CDR3 is CASSQGLLAKNIQYF. The CDR3 nucleotides read TGTGCCAGCAGCCAGGGACTTCTAGCCAAAAACATTCAGTACTTC.

V gene TRBV18 combines with J gene TRBJ2-2, with TRBD1 matching 7 bases. Trimming at V came to 3 bases and at J to 1 base, leaving 14 bases not matched to a gene. The CDR3 has 19 amino acids. Germline V gives CDR1 KGHSH, CDR2 LQKENI. CDR3 sequence (DNA): TGTGCCAGCTCACCCACATCCGTCCGACAGGGCTTGAACACCGGGGAGCTGTTTTTT. As protein: CASSPTSVRQGLNTGELFF.

The V call is TRBV7-8, the J call TRBJ2-7, with 9 nucleotides matching TRBD2. The V gene's germline CDR1 is SGHVS and CDR2 FQNEAQ. CDR3 length equals 15 residues. Germline trimming cut 2 bases from V and 4 bases from J; bases unmatched to any gene: 6. The CDR3 is CASSLYSAGGYEQYF. Here the CDR3 DNA reads TGTGCCAGCAGCTTATACTCAGCGGGAGGATACGAGCAGTACTTC.

This clone was detected once. The gene calls are TRBV28 and TRBJ1-2; TRBD1 might be the D (5 bases). V lost 7 bases, J lost 2 bases, and 14 bases lay in between. Germline V CDR1 and CDR2: MDHEN, SYDVKM. The CDR3 has 14 amino acids. The CDR3 sequence is CASTPGHRNYGYTF. The CDR3 DNA sequence: TGTGCCAGCACCCCCGGGCACAGGAACTATGGCTACACCTTC.

The chain combines TRBV25-1 with TRBJ1-6, with D maybe TRBD1 (5 bases). Germline V lookup: CDR1 MGHDK, CDR2 SYGVNS. V was pared by 6 bases and J by 8 bases, with 14 bases between. This CDR3 is built from 14 residues. The CDR3 nucleotides read TGTGCCAGCAGACCGCAGGGTGGCTATTCACCCCTCCACTTT. This translates into CASRPQGGYSPLHF.

The V call is TRBV5-6, the J call TRBJ1-2; D is ambiguous. CDR1 is SGHDT, CDR2 YYEEEE, per germline. Trimming pared 4 bases from V and 0 bases from J, leaving 13 bases between. The CDR3 length is 15 residues. This CDR3 reads CASSRAGPSNYGYTF. CDR3 in DNA: TGTGCCAGCAGCCGCGCGGGCCCTTCTAACTATGGCTACACCTTC.

J is TRBJ1-1 and V is TRBV13; D is unclear. V was pared by 3 bases and J by 0 bases, with 2 bases between. Germline CDR1 reads PRHDT; CDR2 reads FYEKMQ (reference sequence). This CDR3 contains 12 residues. The chain's CDR3 is CASSFMNTEAFF. CDR3 nucleotide sequence: TGTGCCAGCAGCTTTATGAACACTGAAGCTTTCTTT. Full variable domain (outside the CDR3, taken from reference TRBV13 and TRBJ1-1): AAGVIQSPRHLIKEKRETATLKCYPIPRHDTVYWYQQGPGQDPQFLISFYEKMQSDKGSIPDRFSAQQFSDYHSELNMSSLELGDSALYFCASSFMNTEAFFGQGTRLTVV.

The CDR3 DNA sequence: TGCGCCAGCAGCTTCCGACAGGGGGCTTTAGGGGAGACCCAGTACTTC. Its translation is CASSFRQGALGETQYF. This chain joins TRBV5-1 and TRBJ2-5, with 10 bases lining up with TRBD1. The CDR3 consists of 16 residues. In germline, CDR1 is SGHRS, CDR2 YFSETQ. J was trimmed by 5 bases and V by 2 bases; bases with no gene match: 9.

V is TRBV12-5 and J is TRBJ1-1; no definite D call. The CDR3 totals 12 residues. V was shortened by 2 bases and J by 10 bases, with 11 bases between the two germline ends. Per germline, CDR1 LGHNT and CDR2 FRNRAP. The CDR3 here is CASGLPDRGAFF. As DNA, the CDR3 is TGTGCTAGTGGTTTGCCAGACCGGGGAGCTTTCTTT.

This clone was seen just once. Here the CDR3 reads CASSQAGGVEGYTF. In nucleotides, the CDR3 is TGTGCCAGCAGCCAAGCCGGGGGAGTCGAAGGCTACACCTTC. The chain has TRBV3-1 (or the pseudogene TRBV3-2) and TRBJ1-2, with TRBD1 as a possible D gene (5 bases). CDR3 length: 14 residues. CDR1 and CDR2 from the germline V gene are LGHDT and YNNKEL (reference sequence). V gave up 1 base and J gave up 8 bases, with 14 bases separating them.

The V call is TRBV5-1, the J call TRBJ2-5, with 9 bases identical to TRBD2. V shed 2 bases, J shed 5 bases, and the junction held 7 bases outside the gene matches. CDR1 and CDR2 from the germline V gene are SGHRS and YFSETQ. The CDR3 has 15 amino acids. CDR3 sequence (DNA): TGCGCCAGCAGCTTTGCGGCGGGGGGGCACGAGACCCAGTACTTC. Protein sequence: CASSFAAGGHETQYF.

V and J are TRBV2 and TRBJ2-7; 11 bases align to TRBD2. J was trimmed by 8 bases and V by 4 bases; bases with no gene match: 10. Germline V CDR1 and CDR2: SNHLY, FYNNEI. The CDR3 spans 15 residues. CDR3 in amino acids: CASSALAGGLVKQYF. The CDR3 DNA sequence: TGTGCCAGCAGTGCGCTAGCGGGGGGTTTAGTGAAGCAGTACTTC.

The chain employs TRBV4-3 and TRBJ2-7; possible D gene TRBD1, 6 bases. V was clipped by 6 bases and J by 2 bases, with 14 bases between them. The CDR3 has 14 amino acids. The germline V gene has CDR1 LGHNA and CDR2 YSLEER. The CDR3 nucleotides read TGCGCCAGCAGTGAGGGGGTAGGCCCCTACGAGCAGTACTTC. The encoded protein is CASSEGVGPYEQYF.

J is TRBJ1-4 and V is TRBV5-8; D is ambiguous. Germline CDR1 SGHTS, CDR2 YDEGEE. Trimming left V 1 base short and J 4 bases short, with 8 bases between. The CDR3 totals 14 residues. Written as DNA, the CDR3 is TGTGCCAGCAGCTTGTTCGGAGATAATGAAAAACTGTTTTTT. As protein: CASSLFGDNEKLFF. Based on the CDR3 plus reference TRBV5-8 and TRBJ1-4, the full variable domain is EAGVTQSPTHLIKTRGQQATLRCSPISGHTSVYWYQQALGLGLQFLLWYDEGEERNRGNFPPRFSGRQFPNYSSELNVNALELEDSALYLCASSLFGDNEKLFFGSGTQLSVL.

The chain combines TRBV7-2 with TRBJ1-3; D gene uncertain. The CDR3 totals 15 residues. V lost 5 bases to trimming and J lost 0 bases, with 11 bases between them. Germline V gives CDR1 SGHTA, CDR2 FQGNSA. In nucleotides, the CDR3 is TGTGCCAGCAGCCTACAGTTTAGCTCTGGAAACACCATATATTTT. It specifies CASSLQFSSGNTIYF.

This chain connects TRBV15 to TRBJ1-5; the D is unclear. Trimming shortened V by 5 bases and J by 3 bases, and 5 bases separated the two germline ends. The CDR3 is 12 residues long. Germline V gene data show CDR1 as LNHNV and CDR2 as YYDKDF (reference sequence). The CDR3 bases are TGTGCCACCAGCCGGTCCAATCAGCCCCAGCATTTT. Its protein is CATSRSNQPQHF.

V and J are TRBV3-1 (or the pseudogene TRBV3-2) and TRBJ1-5, with D unresolved. In germline, CDR1 is LGHDT, CDR2 YNNKEL (reference sequence). V was trimmed by 0 bases and J by 3 bases, leaving 6 bases between them. This CDR3 spans 14 amino acids. Here the CDR3 reads CASSQDSTNQPQHF. The DNA for the CDR3 is TGTGCCAGCAGCCAAGACAGTACCAATCAGCCCCAGCATTTT.

The chain employs TRBV7-6 and TRBJ2-3; 11 bases line up with TRBD2. Germline loops: CDR1 SGHVS, CDR2 FNYEAQ. Losses at the gene ends were 1 base for V and 5 bases for J; bases not matched to a gene: 2. The CDR3 totals 15 residues. In DNA, the CDR3 is TGTGCCAGCAGCTTAGTAGCGGGGGGGCGAGATACGCAGTATTTT. It encodes CASSLVAGGRDTQYF.

Here the CDR3 DNA reads TGTGCCAGTAGAAAACAGGGGAGGACGGGCATGAACACTGAAGCTTTCTTT. This gives the protein CASRKQGRTGMNTEAFF. The chain combines TRBV19 with TRBJ1-1; 7 bases agree with TRBD1. The V gene's germline CDR1 is LNHDA and CDR2 SQIVND (reference sequence). The CDR3 is made up of 17 amino acids. After removal of 6 bases from V and 0 bases from J, the junction contained 13 bases not matched to a gene.

This sequence joins TRBV25-1 and TRBJ1-2, with D possibly being TRBD1 (6 bases). Germline CDR1 is MGHDK and CDR2 is SYGVNS. CDR3 length: 14 amino acids. Trimming left V 6 bases short and J 7 bases short, with 18 bases between. The DNA for the CDR3 is TGTGCCAGCAGAGGGGGGGGGCGAGGGAGTGGCTACACCTTC. Its protein is CASRGGGRGSGYTF.

This rearrangement joins TRBV3-1 (or the pseudogene TRBV3-2) to TRBJ2-5, with D tentatively TRBD2 (6 bases). The CDR3 consists of 15 residues. Trimming removed 4 bases from V and 5 bases from J, with 17 bases in between. Germline lookup yields CDR1 LGHDT and CDR2 YNNKEL (reference sequence). This CDR3 reads CASSPPGLLRETQYF. CDR3 nucleotide sequence: TGTGCCAGCAGCCCTCCGGGACTCCTGCGGGAGACCCAGTACTTC.

This clone was detected once. V usage is TRBV6-1 and J usage is TRBJ1-1; TRBD1 is a possible D gene (6 bases). Trimming shortened V by 3 bases and J by 10 bases, and 9 bases separated the two germline ends. The CDR3 runs to 11 residues. Germline V lookup: CDR1 MNHNS, CDR2 SASEGT. The CDR3: CASSELGGAFF. The DNA of the CDR3 is TGTGCCAGCAGTGAGCTAGGGGGAGCTTTCTTT.